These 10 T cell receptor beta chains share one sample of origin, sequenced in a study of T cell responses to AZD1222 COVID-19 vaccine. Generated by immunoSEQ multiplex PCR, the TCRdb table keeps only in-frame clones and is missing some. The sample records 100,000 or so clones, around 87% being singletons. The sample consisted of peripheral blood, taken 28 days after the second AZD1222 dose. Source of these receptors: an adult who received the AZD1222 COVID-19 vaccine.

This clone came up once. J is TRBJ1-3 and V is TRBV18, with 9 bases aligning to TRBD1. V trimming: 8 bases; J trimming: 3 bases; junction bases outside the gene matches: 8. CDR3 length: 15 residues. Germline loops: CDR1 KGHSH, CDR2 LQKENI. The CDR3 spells CASTTGTGSGNTIYF. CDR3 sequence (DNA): TGTGCCAGCACAACCGGGACAGGGAGTGGAAACACCATATATTTT.

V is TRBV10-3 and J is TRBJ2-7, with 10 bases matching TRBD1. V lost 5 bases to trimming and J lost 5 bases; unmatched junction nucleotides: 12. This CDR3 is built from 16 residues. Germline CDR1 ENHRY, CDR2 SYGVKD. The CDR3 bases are TGTGCCATCAGTATCAACCCGGGACAGGGGCCCCACGAGCAGTACTTC. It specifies CAISINPGQGPHEQYF.

CDR3: CASSQEPGGFQPQHF. CDR3 DNA sequence: TGCGCCAGCAGCCAAGAACCGGGGGGCTTTCAGCCCCAGCATTTT. The J gene is TRBJ1-5, the V gene TRBV4-1, with D perhaps TRBD1 (6 bases). Germline assignment: CDR1 MGHRA and CDR2 YSYEKL. The V end lost 0 bases, the J end lost 6 bases, and 12 bases lay between the germline ends. The CDR3 contains 15 residues.

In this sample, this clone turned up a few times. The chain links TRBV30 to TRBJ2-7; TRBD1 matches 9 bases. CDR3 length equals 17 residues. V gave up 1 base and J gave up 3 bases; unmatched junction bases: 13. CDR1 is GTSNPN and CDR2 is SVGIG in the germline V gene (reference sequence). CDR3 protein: CAWSAATGTGTIYEQYF. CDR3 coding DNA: TGTGCCTGGAGTGCCGCAACCGGGACAGGGACCATCTACGAGCAGTACTTC.

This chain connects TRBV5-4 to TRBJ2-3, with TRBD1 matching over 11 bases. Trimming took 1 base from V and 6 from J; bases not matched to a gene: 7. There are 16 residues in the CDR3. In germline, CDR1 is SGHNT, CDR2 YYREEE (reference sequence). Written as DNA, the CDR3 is TGTGCCAGCAGCTTGACCGGGACAGGGGGGTTTGATACGCAGTATTTT. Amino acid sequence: CASSLTGTGGFDTQYF.

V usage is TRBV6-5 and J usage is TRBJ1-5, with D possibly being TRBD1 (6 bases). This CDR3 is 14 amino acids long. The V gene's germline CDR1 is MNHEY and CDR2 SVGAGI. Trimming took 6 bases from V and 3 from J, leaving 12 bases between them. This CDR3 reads CASRQTGNNQPQHF. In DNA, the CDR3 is TGTGCCAGCAGACAAACAGGGAACAATCAGCCCCAGCATTTT.

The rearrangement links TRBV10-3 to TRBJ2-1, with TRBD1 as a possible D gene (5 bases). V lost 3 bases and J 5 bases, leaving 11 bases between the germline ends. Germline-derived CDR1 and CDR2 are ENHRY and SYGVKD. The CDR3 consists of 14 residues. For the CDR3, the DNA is TGTGCCATCAGTGACTATGACAGCAACAATGAGCAGTTCTTC. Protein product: CAISDYDSNNEQFF.

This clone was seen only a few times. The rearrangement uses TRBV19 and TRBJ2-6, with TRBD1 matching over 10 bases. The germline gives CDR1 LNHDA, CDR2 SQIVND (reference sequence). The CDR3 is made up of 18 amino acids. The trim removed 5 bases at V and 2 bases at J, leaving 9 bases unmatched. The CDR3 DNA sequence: TGTGCCAGTAGTTTTCCCGGGACAGGGGCTCCTGGGGCCAACGTCCTGACTTTC. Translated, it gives CASSFPGTGAPGANVLTF.

Here the CDR3 DNA reads TGCGCCAGCAGCTTGGGTGCGTACGAGCAGTACTTC. Translating it yields CASSLGAYEQYF. This sequence joins TRBV5-1 and TRBJ2-7; D remains ambiguous. Germline CDR1 is SGHRS and CDR2 is YFSETQ. The CDR3 consists of 12 residues. V was pared by 0 bases and J by 4 bases, with 5 bases between.

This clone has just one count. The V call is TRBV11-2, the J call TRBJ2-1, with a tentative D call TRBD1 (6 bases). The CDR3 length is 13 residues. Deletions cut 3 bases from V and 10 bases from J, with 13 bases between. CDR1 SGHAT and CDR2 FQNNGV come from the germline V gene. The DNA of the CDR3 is TGTGCCAGCAGCTTTGAGTCGACAGGCGAGCAGTTCTTC. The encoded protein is CASSFESTGEQFF.